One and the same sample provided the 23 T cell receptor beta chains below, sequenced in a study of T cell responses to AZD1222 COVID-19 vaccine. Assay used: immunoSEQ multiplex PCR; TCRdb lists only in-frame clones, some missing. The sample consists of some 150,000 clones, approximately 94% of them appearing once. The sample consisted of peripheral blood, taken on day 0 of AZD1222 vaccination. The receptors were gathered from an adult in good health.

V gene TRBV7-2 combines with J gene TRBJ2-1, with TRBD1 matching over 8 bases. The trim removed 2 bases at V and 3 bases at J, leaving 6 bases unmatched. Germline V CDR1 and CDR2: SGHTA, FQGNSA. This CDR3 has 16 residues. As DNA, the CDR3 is TGTGCCAGCAGCTTAATTACAGGGGGTTACTACAATGAGCAGTTCTTC. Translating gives CASSLITGGYYNEQFF.

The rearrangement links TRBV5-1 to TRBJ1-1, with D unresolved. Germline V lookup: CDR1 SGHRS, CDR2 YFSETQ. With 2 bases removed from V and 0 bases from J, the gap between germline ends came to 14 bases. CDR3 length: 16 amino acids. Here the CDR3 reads CASSLAPGRLNTEAFF. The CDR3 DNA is TGCGCCAGCAGCTTAGCCCCCGGCAGACTGAACACTGAAGCTTTCTTT.

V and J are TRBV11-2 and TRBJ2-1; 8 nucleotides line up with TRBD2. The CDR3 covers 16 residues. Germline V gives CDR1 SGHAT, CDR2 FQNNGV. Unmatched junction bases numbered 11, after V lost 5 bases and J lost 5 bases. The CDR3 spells CASSREGSHKDNEQFF. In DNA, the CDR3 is TGTGCCAGCAGCCGGGAGGGGAGCCACAAAGACAATGAGCAGTTCTTC.

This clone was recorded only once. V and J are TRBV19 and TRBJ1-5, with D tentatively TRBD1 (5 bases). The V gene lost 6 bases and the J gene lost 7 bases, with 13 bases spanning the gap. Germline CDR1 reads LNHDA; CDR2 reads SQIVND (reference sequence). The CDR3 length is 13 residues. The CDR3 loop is CASSLGGWQPQHF. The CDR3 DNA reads TGTGCCAGTAGCTTGGGGGGTTGGCAGCCCCAGCATTTT. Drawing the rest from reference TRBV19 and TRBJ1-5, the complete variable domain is DGGITQSPKYLFRKEGQNVTLSCEQNLNHDAMYWYRQDPGQGLRLIYYSQIVNDFQKGDIAEGYSVSREKKESFPLTVTSAQKNPTAFYLCASSLGGWQPQHFGDGTRLSIL.

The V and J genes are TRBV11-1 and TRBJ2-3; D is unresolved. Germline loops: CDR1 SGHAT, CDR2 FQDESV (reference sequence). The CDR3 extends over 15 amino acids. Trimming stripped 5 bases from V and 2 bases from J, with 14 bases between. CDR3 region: CASSLTDYYTDTQYF. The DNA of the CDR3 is TGTGCCAGCAGCCTAACAGATTATTACACAGATACGCAGTATTTT.

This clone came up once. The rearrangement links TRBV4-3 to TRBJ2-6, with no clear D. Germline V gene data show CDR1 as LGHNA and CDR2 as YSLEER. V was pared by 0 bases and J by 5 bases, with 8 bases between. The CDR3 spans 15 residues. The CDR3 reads CASSQDLDRANVLTF. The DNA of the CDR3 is TGCGCCAGCAGCCAAGATCTTGACAGGGCCAACGTCCTGACTTTC.

Here the CDR3 reads CAWSSGGGNEQFF. DNA of the CDR3: TGTGCCTGGAGTTCCGGGGGTGGTAATGAGCAGTTCTTC. V usage is TRBV30 and J usage is TRBJ2-1; possibly TRBD2 for D (6 bases). Germline V gene lookup returns CDR1 GTSNPN and CDR2 SVGIG (reference sequence). V shed 2 bases and J shed 7 bases, with 12 bases lying between them. The CDR3 is 13 residues long. Supplemented by reference TRBV30 and TRBJ2-1, the full variable domain reads SQTIHQWPATLVQPVGSPLSLECTVEGTSNPNLYWYRQAAGRGLQLLFYSVGIGQISSEVPQNLSASRPQDRQFILSSKKLLLSDSGFYLCAWSSGGGNEQFFGPGTRLTVL.

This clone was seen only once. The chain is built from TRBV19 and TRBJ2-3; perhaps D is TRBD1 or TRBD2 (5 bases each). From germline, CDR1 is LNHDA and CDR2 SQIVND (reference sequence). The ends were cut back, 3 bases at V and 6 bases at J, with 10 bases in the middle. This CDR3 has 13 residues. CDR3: CASSMGVLDTQYF. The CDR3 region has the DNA TGTGCCAGTAGTATGGGGGTTTTGGATACGCAGTATTTT.

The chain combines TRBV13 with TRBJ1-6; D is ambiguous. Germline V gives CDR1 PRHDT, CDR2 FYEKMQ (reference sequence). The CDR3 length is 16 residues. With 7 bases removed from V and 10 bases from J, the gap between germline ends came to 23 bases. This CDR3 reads CASTLEGRGTSSPLHF. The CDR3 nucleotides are TGTGCCAGCACTCTGGAGGGAAGAGGTACTTCGTCACCCCTCCACTTT. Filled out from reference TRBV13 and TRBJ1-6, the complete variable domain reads AAGVIQSPRHLIKEKRETATLKCYPIPRHDTVYWYQQGPGQDPQFLISFYEKMQSDKGSIPDRFSAQQFSDYHSELNMSSLELGDSALYFCASTLEGRGTSSPLHFGNGTRLTVT.

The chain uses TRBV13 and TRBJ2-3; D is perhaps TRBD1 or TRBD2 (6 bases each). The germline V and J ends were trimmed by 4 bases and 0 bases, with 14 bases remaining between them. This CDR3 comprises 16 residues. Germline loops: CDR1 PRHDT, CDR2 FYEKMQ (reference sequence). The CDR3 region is CASSSPGAHSTDTQYF. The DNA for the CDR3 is TGTGCCAGCAGCTCCCCGGGGGCTCATAGCACAGATACGCAGTATTTT.

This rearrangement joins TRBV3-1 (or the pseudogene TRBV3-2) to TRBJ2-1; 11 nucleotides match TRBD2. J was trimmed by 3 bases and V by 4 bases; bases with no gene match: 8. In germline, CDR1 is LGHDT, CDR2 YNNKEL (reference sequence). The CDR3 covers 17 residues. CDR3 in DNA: TGTGCCAGCAGCCGTCGAGTAGCGGGAGGGAACTACAATGAGCAGTTCTTC. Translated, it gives CASSRRVAGGNYNEQFF.

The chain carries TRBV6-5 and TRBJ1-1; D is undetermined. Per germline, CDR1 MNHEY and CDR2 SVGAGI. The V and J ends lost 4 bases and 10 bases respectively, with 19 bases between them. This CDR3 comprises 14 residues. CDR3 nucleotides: TGTGCCAGCAGTTCCACCGGGCCGCAGTCCCCAGCTTTCTTT. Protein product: CASSSTGPQSPAFF.

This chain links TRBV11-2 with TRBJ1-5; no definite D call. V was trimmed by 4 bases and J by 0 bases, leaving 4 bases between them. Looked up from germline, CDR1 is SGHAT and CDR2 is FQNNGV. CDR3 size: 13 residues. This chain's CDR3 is CASSWDSNQPQHF. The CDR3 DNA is TGTGCCAGCAGCTGGGATAGCAATCAGCCCCAGCATTTT.

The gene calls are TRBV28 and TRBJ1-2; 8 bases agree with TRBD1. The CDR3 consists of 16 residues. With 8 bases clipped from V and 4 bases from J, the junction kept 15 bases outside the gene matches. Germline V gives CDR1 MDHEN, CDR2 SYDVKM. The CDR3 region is CASGGQGIVQVYGYTF. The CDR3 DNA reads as TGTGCCAGCGGTGGACAGGGCATCGTCCAGGTCTATGGCTACACCTTC.

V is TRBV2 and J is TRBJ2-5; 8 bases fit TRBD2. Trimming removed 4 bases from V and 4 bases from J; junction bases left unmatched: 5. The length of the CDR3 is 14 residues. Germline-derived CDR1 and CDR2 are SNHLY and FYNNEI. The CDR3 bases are TGTGCCAGCAGTGCCCGGACTAGCCCAGAGACCCAGTACTTC. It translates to CASSARTSPETQYF.

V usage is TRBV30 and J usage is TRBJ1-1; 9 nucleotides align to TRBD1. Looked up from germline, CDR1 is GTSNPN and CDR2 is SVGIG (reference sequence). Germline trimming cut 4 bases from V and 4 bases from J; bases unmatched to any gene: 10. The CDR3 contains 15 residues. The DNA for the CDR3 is TGTGCCTGGAACGCCGCCGGGACAGGGACCACTGAAGCTTTCTTT. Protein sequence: CAWNAAGTGTTEAFF.

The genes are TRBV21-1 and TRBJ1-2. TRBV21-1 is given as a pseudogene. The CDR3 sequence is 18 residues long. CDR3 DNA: TGTGCCAGCAGCAAAGTCAGAGGGGCCCACAATCTAAACTATGGCTACACCTTC. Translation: CASSKVRGAHNLNYGYTF.

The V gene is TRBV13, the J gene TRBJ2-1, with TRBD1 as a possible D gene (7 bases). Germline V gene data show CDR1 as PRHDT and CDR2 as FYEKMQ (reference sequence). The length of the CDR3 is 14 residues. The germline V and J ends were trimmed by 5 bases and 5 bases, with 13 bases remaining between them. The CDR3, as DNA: TGTGCCAGCAGCGGCGGGACAGATAACAATGAGCAGTTCTTC. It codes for CASSGGTDNNEQFF. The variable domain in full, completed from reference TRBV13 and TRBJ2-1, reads AAGVIQSPRHLIKEKRETATLKCYPIPRHDTVYWYQQGPGQDPQFLISFYEKMQSDKGSIPDRFSAQQFSDYHSELNMSSLELGDSALYFCASSGGTDNNEQFFGPGTRLTVL.

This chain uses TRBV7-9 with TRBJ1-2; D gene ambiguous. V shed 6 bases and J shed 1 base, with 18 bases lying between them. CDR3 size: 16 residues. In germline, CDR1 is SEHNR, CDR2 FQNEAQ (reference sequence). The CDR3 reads CASSSPRSDLNYGYTF. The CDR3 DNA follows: TGTGCCAGCAGTTCGCCGAGGTCAGATCTTAACTATGGCTACACCTTC.

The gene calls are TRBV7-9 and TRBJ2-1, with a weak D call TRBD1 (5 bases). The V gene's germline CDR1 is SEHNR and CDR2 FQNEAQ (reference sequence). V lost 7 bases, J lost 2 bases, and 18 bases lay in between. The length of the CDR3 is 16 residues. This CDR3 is CASIGPSEGAYNEQFF. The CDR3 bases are TGTGCCAGCATCGGGCCTTCCGAAGGGGCCTACAATGAGCAGTTCTTC.

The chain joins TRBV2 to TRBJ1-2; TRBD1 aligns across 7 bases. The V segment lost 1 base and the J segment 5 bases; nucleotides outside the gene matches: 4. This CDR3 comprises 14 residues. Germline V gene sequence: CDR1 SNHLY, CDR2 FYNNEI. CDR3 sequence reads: CASSEVGTAYGYTF. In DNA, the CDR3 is TGTGCCAGCAGTGAAGTCGGGACAGCGTATGGCTACACCTTC.

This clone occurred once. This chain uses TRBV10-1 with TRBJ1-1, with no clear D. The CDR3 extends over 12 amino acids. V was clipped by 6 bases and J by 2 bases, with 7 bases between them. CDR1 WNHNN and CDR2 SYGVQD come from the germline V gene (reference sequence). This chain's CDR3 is CASRIDNTEAFF. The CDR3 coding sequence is TGCGCCAGCAGGATAGATAACACTGAAGCTTTCTTT.

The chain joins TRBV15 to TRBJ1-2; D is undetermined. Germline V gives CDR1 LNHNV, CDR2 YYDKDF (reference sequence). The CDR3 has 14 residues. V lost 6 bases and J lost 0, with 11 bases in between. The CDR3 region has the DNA TGTGCCACCAGGGACCCGGGATCTAACTATGGCTACACCTTC. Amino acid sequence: CATRDPGSNYGYTF.